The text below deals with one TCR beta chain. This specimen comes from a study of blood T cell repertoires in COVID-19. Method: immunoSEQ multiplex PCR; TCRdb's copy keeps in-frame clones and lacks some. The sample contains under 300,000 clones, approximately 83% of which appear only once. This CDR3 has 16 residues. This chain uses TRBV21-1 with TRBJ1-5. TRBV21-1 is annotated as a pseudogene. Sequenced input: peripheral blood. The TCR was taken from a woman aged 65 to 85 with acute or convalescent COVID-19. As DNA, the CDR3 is TGTGCCAGCAGCAAGGGGCGGGGACCGATTTATCAGCCCCAGCATTTT. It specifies CASSKGRGPIYQPQHF.